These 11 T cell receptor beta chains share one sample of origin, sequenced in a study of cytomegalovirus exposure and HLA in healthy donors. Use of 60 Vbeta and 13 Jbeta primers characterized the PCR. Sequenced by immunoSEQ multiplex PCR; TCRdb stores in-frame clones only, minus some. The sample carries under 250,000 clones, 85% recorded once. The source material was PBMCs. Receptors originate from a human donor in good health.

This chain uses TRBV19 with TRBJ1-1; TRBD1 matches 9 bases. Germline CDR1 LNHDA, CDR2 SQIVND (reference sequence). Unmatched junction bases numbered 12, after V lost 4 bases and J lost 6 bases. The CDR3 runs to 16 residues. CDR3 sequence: CASSTEGQGSGPEAFF. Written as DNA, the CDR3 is TGTGCCAGTAGTACCGAGGGACAGGGCTCGGGTCCTGAAGCTTTCTTT.

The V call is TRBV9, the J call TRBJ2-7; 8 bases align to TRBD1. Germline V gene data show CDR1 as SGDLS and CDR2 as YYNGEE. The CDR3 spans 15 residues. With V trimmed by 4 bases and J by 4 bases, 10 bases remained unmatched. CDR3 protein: CASSPLDRVIYEQYF. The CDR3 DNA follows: TGTGCCAGCAGCCCTTTGGACAGGGTAATATACGAGCAGTACTTC.

The chain's CDR3 is CASSIAGPHEQYF. For the CDR3, the DNA is TGTGCCAGTAGTATAGCAGGGCCGCACGAGCAGTACTTC. The rearrangement links TRBV19 to TRBJ2-7; D might be TRBD1 (5 bases). CDR1 is LNHDA, CDR2 SQIVND, per germline (reference sequence). CDR3 length: 13 residues. V was pared by 1 base and J by 5 bases, with 9 bases between.

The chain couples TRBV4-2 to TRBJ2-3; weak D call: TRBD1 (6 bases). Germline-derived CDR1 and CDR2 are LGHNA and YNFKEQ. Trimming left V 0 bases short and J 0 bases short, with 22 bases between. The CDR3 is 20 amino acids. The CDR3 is CASSQDLGIRGHSSTDTQYF. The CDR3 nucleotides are TGTGCCAGCAGCCAAGATCTGGGTATCAGGGGACATTCTAGCACAGATACGCAGTATTTT.

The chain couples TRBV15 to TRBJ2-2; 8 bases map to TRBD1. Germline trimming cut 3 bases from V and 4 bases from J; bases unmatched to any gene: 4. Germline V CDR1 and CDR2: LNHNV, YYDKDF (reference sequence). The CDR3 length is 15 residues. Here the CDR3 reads CATSRDREATGELFF. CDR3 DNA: TGTGCCACCAGCAGGGACAGGGAGGCCACCGGGGAGCTGTTTTTT.

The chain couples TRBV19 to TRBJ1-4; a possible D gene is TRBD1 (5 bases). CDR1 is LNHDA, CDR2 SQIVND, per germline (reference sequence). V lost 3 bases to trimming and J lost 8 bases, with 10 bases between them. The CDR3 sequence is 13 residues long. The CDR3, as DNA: TGTGCCAGTAGTATCCTGGGGCGAGAAAAACTGTTTTTT. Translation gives CASSILGREKLFF.

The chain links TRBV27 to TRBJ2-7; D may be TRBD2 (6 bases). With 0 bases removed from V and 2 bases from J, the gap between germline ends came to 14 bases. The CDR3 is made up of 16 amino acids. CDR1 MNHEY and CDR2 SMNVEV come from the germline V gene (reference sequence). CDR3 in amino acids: CASSLSASAQAYEQYF. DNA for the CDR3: TGTGCCAGCAGTTTATCTGCTAGCGCCCAAGCCTACGAGCAGTACTTC.

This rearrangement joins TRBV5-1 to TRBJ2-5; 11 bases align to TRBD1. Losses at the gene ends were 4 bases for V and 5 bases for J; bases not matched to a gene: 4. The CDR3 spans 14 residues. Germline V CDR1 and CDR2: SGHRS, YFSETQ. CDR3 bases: TGCGCCAGCAGCGCCGGGACAGGGGGGGAGACCCAGTACTTC. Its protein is CASSAGTGGETQYF.

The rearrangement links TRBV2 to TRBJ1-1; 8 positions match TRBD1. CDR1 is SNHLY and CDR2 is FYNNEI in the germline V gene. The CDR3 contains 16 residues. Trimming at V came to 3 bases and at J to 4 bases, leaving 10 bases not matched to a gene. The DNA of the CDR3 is TGTGCCAGCAGTGAGGACAGGGTGGCGGGAGTCACTGAAGCTTTCTTT. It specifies CASSEDRVAGVTEAFF.

CDR3 amino acids: CASSVGDGELFF. The CDR3 DNA follows: TGCGCCAGCAGCGTCGGGGACGGGGAGCTGTTTTTT. This chain connects TRBV5-1 to TRBJ2-2; D might be TRBD2 (5 bases). The germline V gene has CDR1 SGHRS and CDR2 YFSETQ. This CDR3 spans 12 amino acids. The ends were cut back, 4 bases at V and 7 bases at J, with 8 bases in the middle.

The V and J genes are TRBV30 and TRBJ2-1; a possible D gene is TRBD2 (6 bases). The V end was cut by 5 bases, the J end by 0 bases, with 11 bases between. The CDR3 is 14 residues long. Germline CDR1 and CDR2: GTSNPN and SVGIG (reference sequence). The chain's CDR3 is CAWLAVSSYNEQFF. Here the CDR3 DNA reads TGTGCCTGGTTAGCGGTGAGCTCCTACAATGAGCAGTTCTTC.